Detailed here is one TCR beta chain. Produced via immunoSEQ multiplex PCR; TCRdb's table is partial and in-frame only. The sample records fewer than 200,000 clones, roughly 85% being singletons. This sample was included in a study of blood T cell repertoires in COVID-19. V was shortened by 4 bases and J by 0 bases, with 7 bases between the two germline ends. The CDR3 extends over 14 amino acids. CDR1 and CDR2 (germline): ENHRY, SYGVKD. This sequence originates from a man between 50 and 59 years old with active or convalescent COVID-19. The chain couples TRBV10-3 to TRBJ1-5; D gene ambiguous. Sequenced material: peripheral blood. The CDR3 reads CAISVSDSNQPQHF. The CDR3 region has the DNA TGTGCCATCAGTGTCAGTGATAGCAATCAGCCCCAGCATTTT.